Listed below are T cell receptor beta chains from one sample, sequenced in a study of blood T cells in healthy people across ages. One entry per CDR3 protein, called by TCRdb with MiXCR from the 5' RACE reads. Here the sample spans 700,000 to 850,000 distinct CDR3 sequences, roughly 35% being singletons. The sample comprised blood. The origin of the receptors is a man aged 18 to 29 in good health. Each CDR3 is given without its conserved first and last residue. A D gene is named only where the DNA matches it firmly.

CDR3: ASSHTQGLRVTDTQY
J: TRBJ2-3
D: .
V: TRBV4-3

CDR3: ASSFGDTLRNQPQH
J: TRBJ1-5
D: .
V: TRBV12-3/TRBV12-4

CDR3: ASSQDLWGETQY
J: TRBJ2-5
D: .
V: TRBV4-3

CDR3: ASSLARGIKTQY
J: TRBJ2-5
D: .
V: TRBV12-3/TRBV12-4

CDR3: SARPGRSGNTIY
J: TRBJ1-3
D: .
V: TRBV20-1

CDR3: ASSYHSDTQY
J: TRBJ2-3
D: .
V: TRBV7-2

CDR3: ASFILSLGETQY
J: TRBJ2-5
D: .
V: TRBV7-2

CDR3: SAKDTGGEKLF
J: TRBJ1-4
D: .
V: TRBV20-1

CDR3: ASSLFGLAGGIGNEQF
J: TRBJ2-1
D: TRBD2
V: TRBV5-1

CDR3: SARQGLMNTEAF
J: TRBJ1-1
D: .
V: TRBV20-1

CDR3: ASSQELASCNEQY
J: .
D: .
V: TRBV4-3

CDR3: ASSLLWTEPYNEQF
J: TRBJ2-1
D: .
V: TRBV7-3

CDR3: ATRTGEKAF
J: TRBJ1-1
D: TRBD1
V: TRBV7-9

CDR3: SARVLGLAGGYEQY
J: TRBJ2-7
D: TRBD2
V: TRBV20-1

CDR3: SARDGRNRYGCT
J: TRBJ1-2
D: .
V: TRBV20-1

CDR3: ASSQGGDFAKNIQY
J: TRBJ2-4
D: .
V: TRBV7-9

CDR3: ASSYQTGGITDTQY
J: TRBJ2-3
D: TRBD1
V: TRBV28

CDR3: ARHRGEGGTF
J: TRBJ2-1
D: .
V: TRBV5-1

CDR3: ASSYSLSVPNEQY
J: TRBJ2-5
D: .
V: TRBV6-5

CDR3: ASSEDRAGGGYT
J: TRBJ1-2
D: .
V: TRBV6-1

CDR3: ASSSYGPTKEADTQY
J: TRBJ2-3
D: .
V: TRBV7-2

CDR3: ASRPGRTSSYNEQF
J: TRBJ2-1
D: .
V: TRBV12-3/TRBV12-4

CDR3: ASSPGTSGGNQETQY
J: TRBJ2-5
D: TRBD2
V: TRBV5-6

CDR3: ASSELGGNTDTQY
J: TRBJ2-3
D: .
V: TRBV6-1

CDR3: ASSSRQGGDVDEQF
J: TRBJ2-1
D: .
V: TRBV9

CDR3: ASSVGSAYEQY
J: TRBJ2-7
D: .
V: TRBV9

CDR3: ASSFRGPNTEAF
J: TRBJ1-1
D: .
V: TRBV12-3/TRBV12-4

CDR3: ASSKDNSPPH
J: TRBJ1-6
D: .
V: TRBV7-2

CDR3: STTGQGRDTQY
J: TRBJ2-3
D: TRBD1
V: TRBV20-1

CDR3: ASSLGSSGGDTQY
J: TRBJ2-3
D: TRBD2
V: TRBV7-2

CDR3: ASSLRQGVRETQY
J: TRBJ2-5
D: TRBD1
V: TRBV5-5

CDR3: ASSSGLAGTRFTDTQY
J: TRBJ2-3
D: TRBD2
V: TRBV7-3

CDR3: ASSQESGQF
J: TRBJ2-1
D: .
V: TRBV14

CDR3: SARGTGKSPLH
J: TRBJ1-6
D: TRBD1
V: TRBV20-1

CDR3: ASSPPFETQY
J: .
D: .
V: TRBV18

CDR3: ASSPWDDQETQY
J: .
D: .
V: TRBV13

CDR3: AIHPSGANVLT
J: TRBJ2-6
D: .
V: TRBV2